Sequencing of this T cell receptor beta chain was carried out in a study of identical twins. Note on this clonotype: Its antigen is not known.

Findings and limits, study-wide: Twins' surplus sharing was weaker for beta out-of-frame sequences. Compared with unrelated sharing, twin-shared out-of-frame alpha sequences had more low-probability sequences. Possibly, invariant MAIT and iNKT cells partly confounded zero-insertion analyses.

MiXCR was run by TCRdb on the 5' RACE reads, yielding one entry per CDR3 protein. The data show about 1.7 million distinct CDR3 sequences, more than 30% seen once. Germline CDR1 KGHDR, CDR2 SFDVKD. After removal of 12 bases from V and 7 bases from J, the junction contained 5 bases not matched to a gene. This CDR3 comprises 11 residues. This chain links TRBV24-1 with TRBJ1-2; TRBD1 aligns across 9 bases. Input material: cord blood. The sequence was obtained from a newborn girl in good health. This chain's CDR3 is CAAGQGSGYTF. The DNA for the CDR3 is TGTGCCGCAGGACAGGGGAGTGGCTACACCTTC.